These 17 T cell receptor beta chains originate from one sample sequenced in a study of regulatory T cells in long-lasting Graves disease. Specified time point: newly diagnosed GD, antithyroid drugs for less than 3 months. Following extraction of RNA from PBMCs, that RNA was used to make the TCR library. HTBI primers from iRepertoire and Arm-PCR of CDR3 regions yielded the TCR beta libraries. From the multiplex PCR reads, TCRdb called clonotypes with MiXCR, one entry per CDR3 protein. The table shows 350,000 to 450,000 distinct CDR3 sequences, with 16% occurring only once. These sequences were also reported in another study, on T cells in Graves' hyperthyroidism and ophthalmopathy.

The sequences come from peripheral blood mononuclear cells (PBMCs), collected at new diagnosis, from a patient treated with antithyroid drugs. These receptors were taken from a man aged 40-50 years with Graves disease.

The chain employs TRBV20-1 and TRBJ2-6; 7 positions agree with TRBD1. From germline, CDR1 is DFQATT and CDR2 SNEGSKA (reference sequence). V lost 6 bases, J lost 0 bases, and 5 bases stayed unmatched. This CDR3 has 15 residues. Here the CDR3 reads CSARQGASGANVLTF. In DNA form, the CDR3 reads TGCAGTGCCCGACAGGGTGCCTCTGGGGCCAACGTCCTGACTTTC.

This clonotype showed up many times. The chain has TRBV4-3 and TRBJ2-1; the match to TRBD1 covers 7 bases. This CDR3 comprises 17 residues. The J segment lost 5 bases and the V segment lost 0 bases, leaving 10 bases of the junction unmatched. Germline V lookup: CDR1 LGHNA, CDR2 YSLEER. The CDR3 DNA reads TGCGCCAGCAGCCAAGACTACAGGGGCAGTTGGGACAATGAGCAGTTCTTC. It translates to CASSQDYRGSWDNEQFF.

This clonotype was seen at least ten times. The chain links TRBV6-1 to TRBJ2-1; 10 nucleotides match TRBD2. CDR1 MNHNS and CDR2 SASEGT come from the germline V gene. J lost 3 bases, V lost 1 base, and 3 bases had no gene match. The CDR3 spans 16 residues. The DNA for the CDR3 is TGTGCCAGCAGTGAAGGACTAGCGGGTGACTACAATGAGCAGTTCTTC. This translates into CASSEGLAGDYNEQFF.

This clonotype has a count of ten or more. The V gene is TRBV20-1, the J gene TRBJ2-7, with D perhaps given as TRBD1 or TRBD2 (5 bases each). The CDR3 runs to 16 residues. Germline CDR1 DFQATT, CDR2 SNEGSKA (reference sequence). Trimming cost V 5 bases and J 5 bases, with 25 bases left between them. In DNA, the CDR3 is TGCAGTGCTGACCGGATGGGGTTGGAAGGGACGGACGAGCAGTACTTC. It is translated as CSADRMGLEGTDEQYF.

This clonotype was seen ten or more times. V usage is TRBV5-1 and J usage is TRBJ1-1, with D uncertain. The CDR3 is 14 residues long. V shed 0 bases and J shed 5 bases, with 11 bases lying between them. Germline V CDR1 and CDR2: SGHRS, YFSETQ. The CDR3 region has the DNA TGCGCCAGCAGCTTGGGGGGAGTTGGGACTGAAGCTTTCTTT. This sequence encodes CASSLGGVGTEAFF.

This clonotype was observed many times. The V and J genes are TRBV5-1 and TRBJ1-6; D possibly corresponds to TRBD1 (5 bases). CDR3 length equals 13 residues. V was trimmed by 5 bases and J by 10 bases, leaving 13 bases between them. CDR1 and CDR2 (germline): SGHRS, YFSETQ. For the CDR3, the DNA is TGCGCCAGCAGGGACGCGGGGCGATCACCCCTCCACTTT. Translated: CASRDAGRSPLHF.

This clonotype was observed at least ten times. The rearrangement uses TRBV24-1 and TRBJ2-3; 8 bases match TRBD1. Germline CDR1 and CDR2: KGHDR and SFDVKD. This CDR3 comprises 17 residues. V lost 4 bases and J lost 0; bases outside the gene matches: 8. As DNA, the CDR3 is TGTGCCACCAGTGACCCAGCAGGGGGCTCTAGCACAGATACGCAGTATTTT. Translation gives CATSDPAGGSSTDTQYF.

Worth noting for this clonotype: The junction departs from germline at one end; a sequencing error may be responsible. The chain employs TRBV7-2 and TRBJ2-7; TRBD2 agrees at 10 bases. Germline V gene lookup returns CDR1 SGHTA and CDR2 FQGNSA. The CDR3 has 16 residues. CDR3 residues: CASSQEPSGSSYEQYF. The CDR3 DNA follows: TGCGCCAGCAGCCAAGAGCCTAGCGGGAGTTCTTACGAGCAGTACTTC.

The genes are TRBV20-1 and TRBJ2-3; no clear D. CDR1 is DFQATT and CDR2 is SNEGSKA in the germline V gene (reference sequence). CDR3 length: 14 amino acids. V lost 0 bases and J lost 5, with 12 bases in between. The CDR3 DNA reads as TGCAGTGCTAGAGATCCGATGACGAGAGATACGCAGTATTTT. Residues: CSARDPMTRDTQYF.

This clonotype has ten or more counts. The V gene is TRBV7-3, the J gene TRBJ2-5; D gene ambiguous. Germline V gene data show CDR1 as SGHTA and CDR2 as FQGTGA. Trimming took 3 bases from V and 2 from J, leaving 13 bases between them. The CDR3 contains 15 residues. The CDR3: CASSLGTGPQETQYF. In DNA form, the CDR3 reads TGTGCCAGCAGCTTGGGTACGGGCCCACAAGAGACCCAGTACTTC.

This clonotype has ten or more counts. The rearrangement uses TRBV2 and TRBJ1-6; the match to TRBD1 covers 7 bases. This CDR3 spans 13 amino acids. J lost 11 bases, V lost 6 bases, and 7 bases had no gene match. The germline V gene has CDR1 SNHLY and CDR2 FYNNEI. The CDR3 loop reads CASSDREVAPLHF. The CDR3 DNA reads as TGTGCCAGCAGCGACAGGGAAGTGGCACCCCTCCACTTT.

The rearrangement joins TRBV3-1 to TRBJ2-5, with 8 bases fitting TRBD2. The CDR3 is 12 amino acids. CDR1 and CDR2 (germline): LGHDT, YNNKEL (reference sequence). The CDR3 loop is CAISAGGETQYF. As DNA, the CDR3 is TGTGCTATCAGCGCGGGGGGAGAGACCCAGTACTTC.

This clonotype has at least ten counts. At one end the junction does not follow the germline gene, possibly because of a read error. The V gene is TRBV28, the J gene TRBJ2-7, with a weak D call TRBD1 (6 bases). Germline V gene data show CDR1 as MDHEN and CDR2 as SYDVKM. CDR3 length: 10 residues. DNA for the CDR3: TGTGCCAGCAGTCAACAGGGCTTCTTCTTC. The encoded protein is CASSQQGFFF. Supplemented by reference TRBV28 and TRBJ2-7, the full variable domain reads DVKVTQSSRYLVKRTGEKVFLECVQDMDHENMFWYRQDPGLGLRLIYFSYDVKMKEKGDIPEGYSVSREKKERFSLILESASTNQTSMYLCASSQQGFFFGPGTRLTVT.

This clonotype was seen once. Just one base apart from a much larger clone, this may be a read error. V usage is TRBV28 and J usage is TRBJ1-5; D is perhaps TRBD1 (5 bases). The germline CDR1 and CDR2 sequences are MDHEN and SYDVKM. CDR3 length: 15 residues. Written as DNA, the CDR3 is TGTGCCAGCAGTTACAGAGGGGCTAGCGATCAGCCCCAGCATTTT. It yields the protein CASSYRGASDQPQHF. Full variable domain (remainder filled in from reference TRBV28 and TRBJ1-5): DVKVTQSSRYLVKRTGEKVFLECVQDMDHENMFWYRQDPGLGLRLIYFSYDVKMKEKGDIPEGYSVSREKKERFSLILESASTNQTSMYLCASSYRGASDQPQHFGDGTRLSIL.

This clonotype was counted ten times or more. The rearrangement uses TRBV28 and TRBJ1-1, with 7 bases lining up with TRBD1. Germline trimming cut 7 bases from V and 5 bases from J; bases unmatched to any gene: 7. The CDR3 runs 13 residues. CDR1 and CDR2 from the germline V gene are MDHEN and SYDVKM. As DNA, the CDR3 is TGTGCCAGCACTTTCAGGGGGTGGACTGAAGCTTTCTTT. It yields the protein CASTFRGWTEAFF. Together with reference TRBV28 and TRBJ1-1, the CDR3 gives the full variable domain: DVKVTQSSRYLVKRTGEKVFLECVQDMDHENMFWYRQDPGLGLRLIYFSYDVKMKEKGDIPEGYSVSREKKERFSLILESASTNQTSMYLCASTFRGWTEAFFGQGTRLTVV.

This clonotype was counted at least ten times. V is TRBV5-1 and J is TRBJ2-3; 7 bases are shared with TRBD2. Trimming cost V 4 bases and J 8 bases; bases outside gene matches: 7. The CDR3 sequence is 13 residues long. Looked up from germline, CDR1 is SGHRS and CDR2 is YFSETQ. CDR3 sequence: CASSPAGDSTQYF. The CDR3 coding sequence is TGCGCCAGCAGCCCTGCGGGAGATAGTACGCAGTATTTT.

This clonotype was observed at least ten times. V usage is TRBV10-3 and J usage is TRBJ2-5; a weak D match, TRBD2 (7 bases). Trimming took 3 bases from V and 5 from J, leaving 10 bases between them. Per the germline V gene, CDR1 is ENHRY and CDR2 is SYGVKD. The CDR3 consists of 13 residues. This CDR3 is CAISEQGGETQYF. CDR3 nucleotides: TGTGCCATCAGTGAACAGGGAGGGGAGACCCAGTACTTC.